Sequencing of this TCR beta chain was carried out in a study of shared clonotypes between healthy human individuals (dated by TCRdb to about 2020). With respect to the entire study: A couple of women and a few men aged 18 to 49 years were included in the cohort. Per donor, leukapheresis produced somewhere between about 0.8 and 9.5 billion PBMCs. To increase sequencing depth and limit assay-specific biases, TCR repertoire library preparation and sequencing were carried out by different laboratories using diverse techniques. The study deeply sequenced blood TCR repertoires of five healthy adults to estimate repertoire size and the extent of clonotype sharing between individuals. For each donor, CD4 naive and CD4 memory were each given three plates, CD8 naive was given two plates, and CD8 memory was given one plate. Beyond this particular receptor, the publication reports: Because the study included only a small number of donors, the genetic and exposure-history diversity represented was limited. Larger estimated clonotype richness was generally found for naive subsets than for memory subsets. Sampling was limited to blood, and TCR repertoires in tissue likely differ from TCR repertoires in blood. Clonotypes shared by all four sorted-subset donors showed higher generation probabilities than non-shared clonotypes. Pairwise subsampling indicated that sequencing depth was expected to affect the degree of clonotype sharing among donors. Rarefaction of sorted-subset datasets indicated incomplete sequencing despite the large sequencing depth. About 5% of naive CD4, 3.5% of naive CD8, approximately 2% of memory CD4, and over 0.35% of memory CD8 clonotypes were shared across four donors.

A word on this clone: Its antigen is unknown. It has no much larger one-base neighbor in the sample; base qualities were not kept.

TCR CDR3 regions were amplified from genomic DNA by multiplex PCR using the deep immunoSEQ assay. For each cell subset, the extracted genomic DNA was distributed evenly across all wells of several immunoSEQ 96-well plates, and each plate served as one replicate. For sorted subsets, each replicate PCR was loaded with roughly 0.2 ug genomic DNA, equivalent to 30,000 or so T cell genomes. Purified libraries were measured with a Qubit 3.0 fluorometer, size-checked on a Bioanalyzer 2100, and measured again with the KAPA Library Quantification kit. A separate single-read 150-cycle Illumina NextSeq 550 flow cell was used to sequence each immunoSEQ 96-well plate. The authors' analysis ran thus. Because the immunoSEQ output included only junctional sequences and no quality scores, the filtering could not be the same as the filtering used for full-length reads. Sequences were annotated with PyIR, a Python wrapper for IgBLAST v1.9, using IMGT germline references to assign V/J genes and CDR3. Reads were filtered out if the reads had weak V/J assignments (E-value above 1e-6), no CDR3, stop codons, out-of-frame junctions, or ambiguous translated residues. V3J clonotypes were defined by identical inferred V gene, J gene, and CDR3 amino acid sequence. Percentage overlap between repertoires was calculated by dividing the number of shared unique clonotypes by the size of the smaller repertoire. Richness of each repertoire was evaluated using RTK rarefaction, the Chao1 estimator, and Recon v2.1 estimates of unobserved clonotypes. For all TCRbeta clonotypes obtained by the gDNA method from a few donors, generation probabilities were computed with OLGA. Not all clones reach the TCRdb copy of this immuneACCESS table, which keeps in-frame sequences only. Checked studies attribute under half of the gap to unresolved V genes and leave the rest unexplained. V, J and clone size were drawn from that table, and D and trimming were deduced from the DNA. This sample is represented by over 150,000 clones; approximately 70% of them were singletons. 8% to 13% of the sample is in the top ten clones.

Healthy HIV-negative adults with no recently reported acute infections or vaccinations were included as donors. Every donor was a Caucasian adult residing in Nashville, Tennessee, USA. CD4+ T cells were enriched by magnetic negative selection; naive cells were then positively selected on CD45RA, and the negative fraction formed the memory subset. Blood was obtained by leukapheresis, after which PBMCs were separated by Ficoll-Histopaque density gradient centrifugation and cryopreserved in liquid nitrogen vapor phase. Purity and quantity of every magnetically sorted T cell population were checked by analytical flow cytometry. From each sorted fraction, genomic DNA was isolated and quantified by UV absorbance on a Nanodrop 2000c. The CDR3 covers 13 residues, taking in both the cysteine and the phenylalanine. Just the 39-base CDR3 DNA is kept, in frame starting at base 1. The V end loses 4 bases and the J end loses 2 bases, and a stretch of 8 bases separates them. As encoded in the germline V gene, CDR1 is KGHSH while CDR2 is LQKENI.

Sequenced sample: memory CD4+ T cells sorted from blood. Per the publication, the cell subset or site label means: CD45RA-negative fraction. The sequence derives from a young man in good health. The chain couples TRBV18 to TRBJ1-1; too little of a D gene remains to name it. The CDR3 has the sequence CASSLGSNTEAFF. The nucleotide sequence reads as follows: TGTGCCAGCTCACTAGGGTCAAACACTGAAGCTTTCTTT.